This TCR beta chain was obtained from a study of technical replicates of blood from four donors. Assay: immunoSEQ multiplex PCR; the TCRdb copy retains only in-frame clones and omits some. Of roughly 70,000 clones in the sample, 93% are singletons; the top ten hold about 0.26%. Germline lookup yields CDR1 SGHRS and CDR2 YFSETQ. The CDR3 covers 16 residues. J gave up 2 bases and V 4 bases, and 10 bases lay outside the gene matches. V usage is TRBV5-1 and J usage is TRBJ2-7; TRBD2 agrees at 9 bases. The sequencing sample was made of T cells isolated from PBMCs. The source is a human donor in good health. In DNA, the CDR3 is TGCGCCAGCAGCGGCCTCGGGGCGGGAGGGCCCTACGAGCAGTACTTC. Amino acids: CASSGLGAGGPYEQYF.